This record looks at one T cell receptor beta chain sequence and its context. The sample originates from a study of blood T cell repertoires in COVID-19. As originally analysed: Researchers report that nucleated cell counts were estimated from reference gene primer amplification. Using immunoSEQ multiplex PCR, the repertoire was profiled, and TCRdb retains in-frame clones only, with some absent. The D gene and trimming were derived from the DNA, and the V and J assignments and clone size from that table. The table has 150,000 to 200,000 clones, 88% seen once. V gave up 5 bases and J gave up 0 bases; unmatched junction bases: 4. Germline lookup yields CDR1 MGHRA and CDR2 YSYEKL. There are 15 residues in the CDR3. Allocation to cohorts depended on clinical history reported by the participants.

The chain links TRBV4-1 to TRBJ2-1, with 7 nucleotides matching TRBD2. This sequence was found in a woman aged 18-30 years who had recovered from COVID-19. Sequenced: PBMCs or T cells enriched from blood (not recorded which). CDR3 sequence: CASSGQRDSYNEQFF. DNA for the CDR3: TGCGCCAGCAGCGGTCAGCGGGACTCCTACAATGAGCAGTTCTTC.